Shown below are 2 T cell receptor beta chains from a single sample sequenced in a study of cytotoxic CD8 clonotypes in ibrutinib-treated CLL. Some clones are missing from TCRdb's copy, which holds only in-frame ones; the method was immunoSEQ multiplex PCR. This sample has about 4,000 clones, with approximately 80% found just once. The input for sequencing was PBMCs, taken before ibrutinib treatment. The origin of the receptors is a human donor with chronic lymphocytic leukemia.

This clone was seen once. CDR3 nucleotide sequence: TGTGCCAGCAGTTTATTCACCTCGACTTCTAGCTCCTACGAGCAGTACTTC. Translated: CASSLFTSTSSSYEQYF. The chain is built from TRBV28 and TRBJ2-7, with no clear D. The ends were cut back, 1 base at V and 0 bases at J, with 16 bases in the middle. Germline V lookup: CDR1 MDHEN, CDR2 SYDVKM. CDR3 length: 17 amino acids.

This chain connects TRBV27 to TRBJ2-7; the D gene is possibly TRBD2 (7 bases). The CDR3 totals 15 residues. The germline gives CDR1 MNHEY, CDR2 SMNVEV (reference sequence). Trimming took 2 bases from V and 5 from J, leaving 16 bases between them. CDR3 nucleotides: TGTGCCAGCAGTTTAAACGGGGGGCTGGCAAACGAGCAGTACTTC. Its protein product is CASSLNGGLANEQYF.